The 16 T cell receptor beta chains below all came from one sample that was sequenced in a study of shared clonotypes between healthy human individuals. Generated by immunoSEQ multiplex PCR, the TCRdb table keeps only in-frame clones and is missing some. The table has over 75,000 clones, 60% to 70% seen once. Material for sequencing was memory CD8+ T cells sorted from blood. Subset indicated: CD45RO+ cells pooled with CCR7-negative TemRA cells. The receptors stem from a man aged 25 to 40 in good health.

This chain uses TRBV6-1 with TRBJ1-1; D remains unclear. The CDR3 contains 15 residues. Germline V gene sequence: CDR1 MNHNS, CDR2 SASEGT. The V end lost 2 bases, the J end lost 0 bases, and 10 bases lay between the germline ends. CDR3 amino acids: CASSESPIMNTEAFF. CDR3 DNA: TGTGCCAGCAGTGAATCCCCAATTATGAACACTGAAGCTTTCTTT.

At least ten counts were recorded for this clone. This sequence joins TRBV13 and TRBJ2-2; 10 bases are shared with TRBD1. Germline CDR1 PRHDT, CDR2 FYEKMQ (reference sequence). Trimming removed 5 bases from V and 3 bases from J; junction bases left unmatched: 3. The CDR3 covers 15 residues. This CDR3 reads CASSPGTGDTGELFF. The CDR3 region has the DNA TGTGCCAGCAGCCCCGGGACAGGGGACACCGGGGAGCTGTTTTTT.

The chain combines TRBV19 with TRBJ1-1; 7 nucleotides agree with TRBD1. This CDR3 spans 15 amino acids. V was clipped by 5 bases and J by 2 bases; unmatched bases: 8. Germline lookup yields CDR1 LNHDA and CDR2 SQIVND (reference sequence). Here the CDR3 reads CASSPRDRTNTEAFF. DNA of the CDR3: TGTGCCAGTAGTCCGCGGGACAGAACCAACACTGAAGCTTTCTTT.

The V call is TRBV5-6, the J call TRBJ2-1; 13 nucleotides align to TRBD2. This CDR3 comprises 16 residues. The germline V gene encodes CDR1 SGHDT and CDR2 YYEEEE. Trimming cost V 5 bases and J 5 bases; bases outside gene matches: 7. The CDR3 nucleotides read TGTGCCAGCAGAAGAGGACTAGCGGGAGTTGACAATGAGCAGTTCTTC. Translation: CASRRGLAGVDNEQFF.

This clone showed up just once. The chain is built from TRBV29-1 and TRBJ1-2; TRBD1 matches 8 bases. The CDR3 totals 14 residues. The germline V gene has CDR1 SQVTM and CDR2 ANQGSEA. After removal of 4 bases from V and 3 bases from J, the junction contained 7 bases not matched to a gene. CDR3 protein: CSVGQGQKDYGYTF. The CDR3 DNA reads as TGCAGCGTTGGACAGGGGCAAAAGGACTATGGCTACACCTTC.

The J gene is TRBJ2-1, the V gene TRBV5-5; TRBD2 agrees at 13 bases. The J segment lost 0 bases and the V segment lost 1 base, leaving 7 bases of the junction unmatched. This CDR3 comprises 19 residues. Germline V lookup: CDR1 SGHKS, CDR2 YYEKEE (reference sequence). The chain's CDR3 is CASSLSGLAGEGSYNEQFF. Here the CDR3 DNA reads TGTGCCAGCAGCTTGAGCGGACTAGCGGGGGAGGGCTCCTACAATGAGCAGTTCTTC.

The V call is TRBV7-2, the J call TRBJ2-3; the D gene is possibly TRBD2 (6 bases). V shed 4 bases and J shed 6 bases, with 17 bases lying between them. CDR3 length equals 15 residues. Germline V gives CDR1 SGHTA, CDR2 FQGNSA. The CDR3 region is CASSSGGQGVDTQYF. CDR3 DNA: TGTGCCAGCAGCTCCGGAGGGCAGGGAGTCGATACGCAGTATTTT.

V usage is TRBV7-6 and J usage is TRBJ1-2; perhaps TRBD1 as D (5 bases). CDR1 and CDR2 (germline): SGHVS, FNYEAQ. Trimming left V 1 base short and J 7 bases short, with 13 bases between. This CDR3 comprises 14 residues. This chain's CDR3 is CASSLGGRESGYTF. CDR3 nucleotides: TGTGCCAGCAGCTTAGGTGGCAGGGAATCTGGCTACACCTTC.

This clone has at least ten counts. The chain is built from TRBV9 and TRBJ2-1, with TRBD2 matching over 8 bases. This CDR3 contains 16 residues. Germline V gene data show CDR1 as SGDLS and CDR2 as YYNGEE. V shed 3 bases and J 12 bases; nucleotides not matched to a gene: 17. CDR3 in DNA: TGTGCCAGCAGCGCGGAATTAGCGGGGAGCCTGGGTGTGCAGTTCTTC. Its protein is CASSAELAGSLGVQFF.

This clone was picked up a small number of times. The gene calls are TRBV28 and TRBJ1-3; weak D call: TRBD1 (5 bases). The CDR3 is 15 residues long. V lost 4 bases and J 4 bases, leaving 14 bases between the germline ends. The germline V gene encodes CDR1 MDHEN and CDR2 SYDVKM. As DNA, the CDR3 is TGTGCCAGCAGTTCCTCCGGGACCTCCGGAAACACCATATATTTT. It is translated as CASSSSGTSGNTIYF.

In this sample, this clone turned up many times. CDR3 residues: CASGSLVGGRANEQFF. The CDR3 region has the DNA TGTGCCAGCGGTTCGTTGGTGGGCGGGAGGGCCAATGAGCAGTTCTTC. The rearrangement joins TRBV2 to TRBJ2-1, with 9 bases aligning to TRBD2. This CDR3 is built from 16 residues. Looked up from germline, CDR1 is SNHLY and CDR2 is FYNNEI. The V gene end was trimmed by 8 bases and the J gene end by 6 bases; junction bases not matched to a gene: 14.

The CDR3 coding sequence is TGTGCCAGCAGTCCGCTAGTCAATGAGCAGTTCTTC. Amino acids: CASSPLVNEQFF. This rearrangement joins TRBV28 to TRBJ2-1; D gene unclear. Germline V CDR1 and CDR2: MDHEN, SYDVKM. Trimming pared 5 bases from V and 6 bases from J, leaving 8 bases between. The CDR3 loop spans 12 amino acids.

V is TRBV27 and J is TRBJ2-5; the match to TRBD2 covers 15 bases. Trimming at V came to 6 bases and at J to 5 bases, leaving 4 bases not matched to a gene. The CDR3 spans 15 residues. Germline CDR1 MNHEY, CDR2 SMNVEV (reference sequence). CDR3 nucleotides: TGTGCCAGCAGGGGACTAGCGGGAGGATGGGAGACCCAGTACTTC. Translating gives CASRGLAGGWETQYF.

This clone was picked up one time. The chain employs TRBV18 and TRBJ2-7; 7 bases match TRBD1. CDR3 size: 14 residues. Germline loops: CDR1 KGHSH, CDR2 LQKENI. The V segment lost 1 base and the J segment 3 bases; nucleotides outside the gene matches: 3. The CDR3: CASSPLSGGYEQYF. Here the CDR3 DNA reads TGTGCCAGCTCACCACTTTCAGGGGGCTACGAGCAGTACTTC.

The CDR3 DNA reads TGCGCCAGCAGTGAGTCGACCCGGGACAGTTGGTACCAAGAGACCCAGTACTTC. The encoded protein is CASSESTRDSWYQETQYF. The rearrangement joins TRBV10-2 to TRBJ2-5, with 7 bases lining up with TRBD1. Germline-derived CDR1 and CDR2 are WSHSY and SAAADI. V was clipped by 0 bases and J by 0 bases; unmatched bases: 10. The CDR3 covers 18 residues.

This rearrangement joins TRBV23-1 to TRBJ2-1, with 9 bases lining up with TRBD1. TRBV23-1 is reported as an ORF; its role is uncertain. Losses at the gene ends were 7 bases for V and 8 bases for J; bases not matched to a gene: 15. This CDR3 region has 16 residues. The CDR3 DNA reads TGCGCCAGCAACGCAGGACCGGGACAGGGAAGGGATGAGCAGTTCTTC. Its translation: CASNAGPGQGRDEQFF.